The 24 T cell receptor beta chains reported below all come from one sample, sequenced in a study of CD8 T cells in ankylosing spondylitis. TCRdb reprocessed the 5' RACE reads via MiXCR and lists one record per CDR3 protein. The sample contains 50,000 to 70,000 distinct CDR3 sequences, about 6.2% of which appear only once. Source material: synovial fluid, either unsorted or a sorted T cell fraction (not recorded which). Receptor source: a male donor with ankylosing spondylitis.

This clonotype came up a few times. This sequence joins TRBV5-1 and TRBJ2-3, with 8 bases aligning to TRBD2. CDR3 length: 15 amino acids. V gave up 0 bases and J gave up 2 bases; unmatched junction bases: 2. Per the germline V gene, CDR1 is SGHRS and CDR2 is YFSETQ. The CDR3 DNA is TGCGCCAGCAGCTTGGATAGCGGGGACACAGATACGCAGTATTTT. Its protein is CASSLDSGDTDTQYF.

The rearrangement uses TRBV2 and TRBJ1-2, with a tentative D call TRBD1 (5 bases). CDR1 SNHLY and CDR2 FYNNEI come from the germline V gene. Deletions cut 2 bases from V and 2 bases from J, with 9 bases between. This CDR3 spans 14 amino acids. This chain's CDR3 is CASSEPTANYGYTF. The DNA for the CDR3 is TGTGCCAGCAGTGAACCGACAGCGAACTATGGCTACACCTTC. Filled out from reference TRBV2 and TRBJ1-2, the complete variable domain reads EPEVTQTPSHQVTQMGQEVILRCVPISNHLYFYWYRQILGQKVEFLVSFYNNEISEKSEIFDDQFSVERPDGSNFTLKIRSTKLEDSAMYFCASSEPTANYGYTFGSGTRLTVV.

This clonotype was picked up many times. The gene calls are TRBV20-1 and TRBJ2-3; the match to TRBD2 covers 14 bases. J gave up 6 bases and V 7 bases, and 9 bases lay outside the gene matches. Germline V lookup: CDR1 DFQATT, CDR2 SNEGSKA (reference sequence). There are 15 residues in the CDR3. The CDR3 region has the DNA TGCAGTGTTGTGACTAGCGGGAGGGCCAGGGATACGCAGTATTTT. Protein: CSVVTSGRARDTQYF.

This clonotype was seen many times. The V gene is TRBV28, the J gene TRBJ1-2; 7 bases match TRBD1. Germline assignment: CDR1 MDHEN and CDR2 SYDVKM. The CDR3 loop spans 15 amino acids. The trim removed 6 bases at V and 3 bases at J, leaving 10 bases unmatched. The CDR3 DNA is TGTGCCAGCAGACTGCCGCTGACAGGGTACTATGGCTACACCTTC. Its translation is CASRLPLTGYYGYTF.

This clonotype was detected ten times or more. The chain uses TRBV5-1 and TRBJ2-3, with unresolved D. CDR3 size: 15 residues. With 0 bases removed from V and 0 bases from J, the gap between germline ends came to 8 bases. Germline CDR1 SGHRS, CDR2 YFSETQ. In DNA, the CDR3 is TGCGCCAGCAGCTTGGAACTTTATAGCACAGATACGCAGTATTTT. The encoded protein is CASSLELYSTDTQYF. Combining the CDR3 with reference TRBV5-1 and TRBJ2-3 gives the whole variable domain KAGVTQTPRYLIKTRGQQVTLSCSPISGHRSVSWYQQTPGQGLQFLFEYFSETQRNKGNFPGRFSGRQFSNSRSEMNVSTLELGDSALYLCASSLELYSTDTQYFGPGTRLTVL.

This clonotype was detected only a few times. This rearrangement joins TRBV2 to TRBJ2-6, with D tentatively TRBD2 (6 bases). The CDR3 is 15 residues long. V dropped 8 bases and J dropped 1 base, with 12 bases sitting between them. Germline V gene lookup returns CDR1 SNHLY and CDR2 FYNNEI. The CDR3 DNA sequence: TGTGCCAGCTCCCAGGGACTTTCTGGGGCCAACGTCCTGACTTTC. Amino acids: CASSQGLSGANVLTF.

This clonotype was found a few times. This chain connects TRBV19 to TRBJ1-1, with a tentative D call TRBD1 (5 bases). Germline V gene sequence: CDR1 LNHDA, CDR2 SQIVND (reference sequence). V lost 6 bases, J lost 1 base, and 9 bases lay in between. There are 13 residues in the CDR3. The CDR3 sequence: CASRGRGNTEAFF. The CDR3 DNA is TGTGCCAGTAGGGGAAGGGGGAACACTGAAGCTTTCTTT.

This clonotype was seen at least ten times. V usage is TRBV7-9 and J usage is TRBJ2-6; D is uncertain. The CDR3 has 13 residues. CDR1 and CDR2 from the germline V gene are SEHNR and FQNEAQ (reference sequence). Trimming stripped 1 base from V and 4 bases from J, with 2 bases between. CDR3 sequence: CASSLGGANVLTF. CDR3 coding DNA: TGTGCCAGCAGCTTAGGGGGGGCCAACGTCCTGACTTTC.

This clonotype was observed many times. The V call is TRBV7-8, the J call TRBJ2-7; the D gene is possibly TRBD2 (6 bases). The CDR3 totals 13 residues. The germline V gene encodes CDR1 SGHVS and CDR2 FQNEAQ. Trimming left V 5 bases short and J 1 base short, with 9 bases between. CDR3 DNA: TGTGCCAGCAGCGGGACTTTTTCCTACGAGCAGTACTTC. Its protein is CASSGTFSYEQYF.

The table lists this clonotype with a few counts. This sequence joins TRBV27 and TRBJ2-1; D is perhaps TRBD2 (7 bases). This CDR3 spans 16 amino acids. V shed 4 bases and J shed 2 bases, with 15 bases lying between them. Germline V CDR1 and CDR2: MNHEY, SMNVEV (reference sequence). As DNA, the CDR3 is TGTGCCAGCAGTTACCGAGGGGGGGGTACCTACAATGAGCAGTTCTTC. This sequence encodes CASSYRGGGTYNEQFF.

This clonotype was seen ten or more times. This CDR3 is CAISGGRTDTQYF. DNA for the CDR3: TGTGCCATCAGTGGGGGACGCACAGATACGCAGTATTTT. The V and J genes are TRBV10-3 and TRBJ2-3; D possibly uses TRBD1 or TRBD2 (5 bases each). V was clipped by 4 bases and J by 1 base, with 6 bases between them. Germline values: CDR1 ENHRY, CDR2 SYGVKD. The CDR3 is 13 residues long.

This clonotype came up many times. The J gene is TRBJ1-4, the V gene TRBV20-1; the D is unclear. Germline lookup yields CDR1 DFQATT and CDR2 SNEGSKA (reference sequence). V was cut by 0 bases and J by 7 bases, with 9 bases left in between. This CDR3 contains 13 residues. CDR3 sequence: CSARDFSGEKLFF. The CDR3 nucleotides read TGCAGTGCTAGAGATTTCTCCGGTGAAAAACTGTTTTTT.

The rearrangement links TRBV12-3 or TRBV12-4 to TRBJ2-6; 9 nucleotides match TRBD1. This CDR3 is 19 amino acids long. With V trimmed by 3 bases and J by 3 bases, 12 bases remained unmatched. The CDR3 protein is CASSFIFGTGRSGANVLTF. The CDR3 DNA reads TGTGCCAGCAGTTTCATCTTTGGGACAGGGCGGAGTGGGGCCAACGTCCTGACTTTC.

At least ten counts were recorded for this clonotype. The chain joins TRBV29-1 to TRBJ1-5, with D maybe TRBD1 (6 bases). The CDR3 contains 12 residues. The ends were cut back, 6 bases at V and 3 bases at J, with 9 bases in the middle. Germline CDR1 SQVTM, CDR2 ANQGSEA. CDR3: CSVGQPNQPQHF. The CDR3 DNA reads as TGCAGCGTGGGACAACCCAATCAGCCCCAGCATTTT.

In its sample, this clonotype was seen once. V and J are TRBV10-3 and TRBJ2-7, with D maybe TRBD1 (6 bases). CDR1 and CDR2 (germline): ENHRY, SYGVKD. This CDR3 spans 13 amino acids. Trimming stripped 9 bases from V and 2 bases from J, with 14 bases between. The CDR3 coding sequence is TGTGCCATACGGGACACCACTCCCTACGAGCAGTACTTC. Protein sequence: CAIRDTTPYEQYF.

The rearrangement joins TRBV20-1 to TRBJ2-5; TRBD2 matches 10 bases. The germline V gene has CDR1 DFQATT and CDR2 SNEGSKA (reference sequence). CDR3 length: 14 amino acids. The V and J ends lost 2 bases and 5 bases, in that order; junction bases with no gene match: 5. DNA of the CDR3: TGCAGTGCTAGATTGCTAGCGGGAGTGGAGACCCAGTACTTC. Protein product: CSARLLAGVETQYF.

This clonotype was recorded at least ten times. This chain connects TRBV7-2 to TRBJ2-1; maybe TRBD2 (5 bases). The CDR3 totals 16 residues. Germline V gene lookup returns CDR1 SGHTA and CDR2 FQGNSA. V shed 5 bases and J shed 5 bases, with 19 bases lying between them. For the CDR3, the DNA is TGTGCCAGCAGCCCAATCAGGTCGCACGGGGACAATGAGCAGTTCTTC. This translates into CASSPIRSHGDNEQFF.

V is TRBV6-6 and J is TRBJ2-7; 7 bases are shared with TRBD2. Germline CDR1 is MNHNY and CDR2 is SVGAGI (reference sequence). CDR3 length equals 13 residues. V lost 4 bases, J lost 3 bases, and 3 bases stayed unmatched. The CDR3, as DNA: TGTGCCAGCAGTTCGGGACTACACTACGAGCAGTACTTC. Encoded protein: CASSSGLHYEQYF.

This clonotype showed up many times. Here the CDR3 reads CASSSDLELRYTF. The CDR3 DNA reads as TGCGCCAGCAGCTCCGATTTAGAGTTGCGCTACACCTTC. The genes are TRBV5-1 and TRBJ1-2, with D hard to call. Trimming took 3 bases from V and 9 from J, leaving 15 bases between them. The CDR3 runs 13 residues. The germline V gene encodes CDR1 SGHRS and CDR2 YFSETQ.

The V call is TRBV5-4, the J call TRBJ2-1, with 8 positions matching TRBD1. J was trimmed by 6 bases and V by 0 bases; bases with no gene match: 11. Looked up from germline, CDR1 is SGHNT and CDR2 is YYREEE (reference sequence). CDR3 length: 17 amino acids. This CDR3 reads CASSLAGGRPKANEQFF. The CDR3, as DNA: TGTGCCAGCAGCTTGGCAGGGGGCCGGCCAAAGGCCAATGAGCAGTTCTTC. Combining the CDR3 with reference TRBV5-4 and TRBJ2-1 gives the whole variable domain ETGVTQSPTHLIKTRGQQVTLRCSSQSGHNTVSWYQQALGQGPQFIFQYYREEENGRGNFPPRFSGLQFPNYSSELNVNALELDDSALYLCASSLAGGRPKANEQFFGPGTRLTVL.

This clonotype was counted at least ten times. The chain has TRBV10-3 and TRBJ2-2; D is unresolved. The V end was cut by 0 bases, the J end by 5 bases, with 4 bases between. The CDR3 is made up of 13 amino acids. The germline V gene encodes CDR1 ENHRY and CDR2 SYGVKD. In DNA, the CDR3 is TGTGCCATCAGTGAGTCGGCTACCGGGGAGCTGTTTTTT. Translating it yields CAISESATGELFF.

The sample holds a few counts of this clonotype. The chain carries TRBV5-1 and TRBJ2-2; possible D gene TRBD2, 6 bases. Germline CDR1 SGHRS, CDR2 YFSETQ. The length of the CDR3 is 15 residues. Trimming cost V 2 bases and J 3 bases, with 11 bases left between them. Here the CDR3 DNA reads TGCGCCAGCAGCTTAAGGACGGGAGACACCGGGGAGCTGTTTTTT. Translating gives CASSLRTGDTGELFF.

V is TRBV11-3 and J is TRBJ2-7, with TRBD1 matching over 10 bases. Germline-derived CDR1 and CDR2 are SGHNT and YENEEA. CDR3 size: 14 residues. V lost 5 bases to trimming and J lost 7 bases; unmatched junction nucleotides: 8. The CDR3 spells CASSRRQGAMEQYF. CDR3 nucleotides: TGTGCCAGCAGCCGCCGACAGGGGGCTATGGAGCAGTACTTC.

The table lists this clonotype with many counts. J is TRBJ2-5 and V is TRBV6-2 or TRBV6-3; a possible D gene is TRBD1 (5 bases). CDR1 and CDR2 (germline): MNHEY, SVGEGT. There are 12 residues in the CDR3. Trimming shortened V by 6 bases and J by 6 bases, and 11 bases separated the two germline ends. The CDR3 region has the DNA TGTGCCAGCAGCCTCCAGGGCCAGACCCAGTACTTC. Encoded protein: CASSLQGQTQYF.